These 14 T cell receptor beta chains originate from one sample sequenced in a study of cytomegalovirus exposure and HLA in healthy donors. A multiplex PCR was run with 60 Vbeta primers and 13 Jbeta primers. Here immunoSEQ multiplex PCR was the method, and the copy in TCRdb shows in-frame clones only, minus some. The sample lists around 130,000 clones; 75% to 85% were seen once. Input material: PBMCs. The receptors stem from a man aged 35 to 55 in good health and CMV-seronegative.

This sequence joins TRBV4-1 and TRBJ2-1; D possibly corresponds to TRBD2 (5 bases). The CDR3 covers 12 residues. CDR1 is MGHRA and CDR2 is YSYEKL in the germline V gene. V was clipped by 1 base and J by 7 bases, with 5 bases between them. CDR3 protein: CASSQGGNEQFF. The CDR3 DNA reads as TGCGCCAGCAGCCAAGGAGGGAATGAGCAGTTCTTC.

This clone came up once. The CDR3 loop reads CASRLDRNSNQPQHF. DNA for the CDR3: TGTGCCAGCAGACTCGACAGGAATAGCAATCAGCCCCAGCATTTT. This rearrangement joins TRBV6-6 to TRBJ1-5; a weak D match, TRBD1 (6 bases). Trimming pared 6 bases from V and 0 bases from J, leaving 12 bases between. The length of the CDR3 is 15 residues. Germline-derived CDR1 and CDR2 are MNHNY and SVGAGI (reference sequence).

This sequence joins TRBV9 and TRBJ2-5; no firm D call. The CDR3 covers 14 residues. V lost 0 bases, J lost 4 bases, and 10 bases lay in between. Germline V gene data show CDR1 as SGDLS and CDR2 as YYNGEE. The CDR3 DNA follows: TGTGCCAGCAGCGTAGGGGCCAGTGGAGAGACCCAGTACTTC. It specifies CASSVGASGETQYF.

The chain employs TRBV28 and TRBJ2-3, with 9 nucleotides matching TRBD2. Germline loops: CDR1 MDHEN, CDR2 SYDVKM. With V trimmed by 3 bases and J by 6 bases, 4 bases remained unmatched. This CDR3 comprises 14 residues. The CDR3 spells CASSFGGRADTQYF. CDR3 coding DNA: TGTGCCAGCAGTTTCGGCGGGAGGGCGGATACGCAGTATTTT.

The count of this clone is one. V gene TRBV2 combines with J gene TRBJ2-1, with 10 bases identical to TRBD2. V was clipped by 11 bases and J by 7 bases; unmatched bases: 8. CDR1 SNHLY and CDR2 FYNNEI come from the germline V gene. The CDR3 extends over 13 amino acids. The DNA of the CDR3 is TGTGCCGGCCAAGGACTAGCGGTGAATGAGCAGTTCTTC. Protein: CAGQGLAVNEQFF.

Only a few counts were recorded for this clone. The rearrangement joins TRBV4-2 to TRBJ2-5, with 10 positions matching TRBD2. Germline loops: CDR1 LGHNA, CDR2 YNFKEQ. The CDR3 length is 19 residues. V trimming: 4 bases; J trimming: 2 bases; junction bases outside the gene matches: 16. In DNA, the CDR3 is TGTGCCAGCAGCCCCGGGGGGTACGGGAGTAGCGGGAGGCAAGAGACCCAGTACTTC. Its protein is CASSPGGYGSSGRQETQYF.

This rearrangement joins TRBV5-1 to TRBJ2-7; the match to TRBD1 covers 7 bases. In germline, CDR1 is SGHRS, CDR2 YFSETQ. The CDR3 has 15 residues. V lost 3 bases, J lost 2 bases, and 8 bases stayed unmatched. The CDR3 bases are TGCGCCAGCAGCTCCGGGACAGACAACCCCTACGAGCAGTACTTC. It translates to CASSSGTDNPYEQYF.

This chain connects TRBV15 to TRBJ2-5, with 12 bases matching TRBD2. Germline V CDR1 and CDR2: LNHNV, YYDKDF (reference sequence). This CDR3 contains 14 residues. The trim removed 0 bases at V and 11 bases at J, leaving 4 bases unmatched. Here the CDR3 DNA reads TGTGCCACCAGCAGAGATGGGACTAGCGGGCCTCAGTACTTC. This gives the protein CATSRDGTSGPQYF.

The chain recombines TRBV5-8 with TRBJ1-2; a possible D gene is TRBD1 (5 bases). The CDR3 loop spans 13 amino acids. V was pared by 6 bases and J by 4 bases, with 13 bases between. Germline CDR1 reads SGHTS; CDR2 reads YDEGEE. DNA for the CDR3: TGTGCCAGCATCGGAGGGGTGTCCTATGGCTACACCTTC. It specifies CASIGGVSYGYTF. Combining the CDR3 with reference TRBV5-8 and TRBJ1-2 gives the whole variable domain EAGVTQSPTHLIKTRGQQATLRCSPISGHTSVYWYQQALGLGLQFLLWYDEGEERNRGNFPPRFSGRQFPNYSSELNVNALELEDSALYLCASIGGVSYGYTFGSGTRLTVV.

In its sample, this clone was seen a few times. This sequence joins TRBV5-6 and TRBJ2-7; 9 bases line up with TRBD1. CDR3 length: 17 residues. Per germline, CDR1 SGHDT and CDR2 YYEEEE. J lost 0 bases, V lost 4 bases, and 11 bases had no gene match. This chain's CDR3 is CASSPTGQGLVSYEQYF. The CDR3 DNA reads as TGTGCCAGCAGCCCGACCGGACAGGGGTTGGTCTCCTACGAGCAGTACTTC.

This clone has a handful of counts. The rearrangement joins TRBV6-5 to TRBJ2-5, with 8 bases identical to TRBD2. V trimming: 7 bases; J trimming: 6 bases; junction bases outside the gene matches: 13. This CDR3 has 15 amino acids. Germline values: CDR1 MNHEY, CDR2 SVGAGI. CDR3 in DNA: TGTGCCAGCACCTCCGGGGGGGGGAGCGGGAAGACCCAGTACTTC. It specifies CASTSGGGSGKTQYF.

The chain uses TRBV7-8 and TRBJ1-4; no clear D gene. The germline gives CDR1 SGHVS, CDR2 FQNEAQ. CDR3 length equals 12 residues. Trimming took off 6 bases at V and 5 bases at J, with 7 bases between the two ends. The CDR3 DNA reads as TGTGCCAGCAGGCTGGGCAATGAAAAACTGTTTTTT. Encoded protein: CASRLGNEKLFF.

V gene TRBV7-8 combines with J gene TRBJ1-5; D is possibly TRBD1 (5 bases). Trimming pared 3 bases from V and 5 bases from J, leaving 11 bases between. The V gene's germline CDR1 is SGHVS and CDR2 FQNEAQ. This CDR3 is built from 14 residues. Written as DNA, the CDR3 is TGTGCCAGCAGCTTGGTAGGGGTTGATCAGCCCCAGCATTTT. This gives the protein CASSLVGVDQPQHF. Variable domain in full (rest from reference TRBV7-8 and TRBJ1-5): GAGVSQSPRYKVAKRGQDVALRCDPISGHVSLFWYQQALGQGPEFLTYFQNEAQLDKSGLPSDRFFAERPEGSVSTLKIQRTQQEDSAVYLCASSLVGVDQPQHFGDGTRLSIL.

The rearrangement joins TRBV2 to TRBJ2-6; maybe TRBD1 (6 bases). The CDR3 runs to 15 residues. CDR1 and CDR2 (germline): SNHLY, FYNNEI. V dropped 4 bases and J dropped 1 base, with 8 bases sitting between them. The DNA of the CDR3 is TGTGCCAGCAGTGTACAGGGTTCTGGGGCCAACGTCCTGACTTTC. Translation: CASSVQGSGANVLTF.